What follows is one T cell receptor beta chain and its context. This entry comes from a study of T cell responses to AZD1222 COVID-19 vaccine. Looked up from germline, CDR1 is KGHDR and CDR2 is SFDVKD. This CDR3 is built from 15 residues. V dropped 3 bases and J dropped 4; count of bases not matched to a gene: 7. Clones were read by immunoSEQ multiplex PCR, and TCRdb kept only the in-frame ones, dropping some. The repertoire consists of 100,000 to 120,000 clones, with roughly 90% occurring once and the leading ten covering 3% to 3.5%. The origin of this receptor is an adult in good health. The chain links TRBV24-1 to TRBJ1-2; 7 bases fit TRBD1. Specimen: peripheral blood, collected on day 0 of MenACWY control vaccination. The CDR3 here is CATSDTGDFGYGYTF. The CDR3 DNA reads as TGTGCCACCAGTGATACAGGGGATTTCGGCTATGGCTACACCTTC.